Below are 14 T cell receptor beta chains sequenced from a single sample in a study of identical twins. TCRdb reanalysed the 5' RACE reads using MiXCR and keeps one entry per CDR3 protein. The sample lists hundreds of thousands of distinct CDR3 sequences; approximately 24% were seen once. Another study also made use of these data, one on T cells expressing NK-cell markers.

The sample consisted of CD4+ T cells sorted from blood. All receptors derive from a woman between 18 and 29 years old in good health.

This clonotype was detected only a few times. CDR3 protein: CASRAGDYSNQPQHF. CDR3 in DNA: TGTGCCAGCAGGGCCGGGGATTATAGCAATCAGCCCCAGCATTTT. The gene calls are TRBV6-1 and TRBJ1-5; no clear D gene. Germline-derived CDR1 and CDR2 are MNHNS and SASEGT. Trimming removed 6 bases from V and 0 bases from J, with 12 bases in between. The CDR3 spans 15 residues.

This clonotype was detected a few times. The rearrangement uses TRBV11-2 and TRBJ2-3; the D gene is possibly TRBD2 (5 bases). This CDR3 spans 15 amino acids. Germline CDR1 is SGHAT and CDR2 is FQNNGV. V was clipped by 5 bases and J by 4 bases, with 16 bases between them. This CDR3 is CASSVRADGADTQYF. CDR3 nucleotide sequence: TGTGCCAGCAGCGTAAGAGCGGACGGGGCAGATACGCAGTATTTT.

This clonotype was picked up many times. J is TRBJ2-7 and V is TRBV6-5; D ambiguous. The CDR3 contains 11 residues. Germline V gives CDR1 MNHEY, CDR2 SVGAGI. Trimming stripped 3 bases from V and 6 bases from J, with 6 bases between. CDR3 protein: CASSYGREQYF. The CDR3 nucleotides are TGTGCCAGCAGTTATGGGCGCGAGCAGTACTTC.

This clonotype was picked up a small number of times. The chain recombines TRBV20-1 with TRBJ2-7; no firm D call. This CDR3 region has 13 residues. Germline V CDR1 and CDR2: DFQATT, SNEGSKA (reference sequence). The ends were cut back, 3 bases at V and 0 bases at J, with 9 bases in the middle. This CDR3 reads CSASARSSYEQYF. The DNA for the CDR3 is TGCAGTGCTAGCGCCAGGTCCTCCTACGAGCAGTACTTC.

This clonotype was recorded a few times. The chain carries TRBV7-3 and TRBJ2-3, with D possibly being TRBD1 or TRBD2 (5 bases each). Trimming took 0 bases from V and 0 from J, leaving 10 bases between them. The germline V gene encodes CDR1 SGHTA and CDR2 FQGTGA. The CDR3 contains 16 residues. Here the CDR3 reads CASSLTAGRSTDTQYF. The DNA of the CDR3 is TGTGCCAGCAGCTTAACGGCAGGGAGAAGCACAGATACGCAGTATTTT.

The chain employs TRBV20-1 and TRBJ2-5; TRBD2 matches at 11 bases. The germline CDR1 and CDR2 sequences are DFQATT and SNEGSKA (reference sequence). J gave up 2 bases and V 5 bases, and 4 bases lay outside the gene matches. The CDR3 runs 14 residues. In DNA, the CDR3 is TGCAGTGCTCTAGCGGGGGGCCGACAAGAGACCCAGTACTTC. This gives the protein CSALAGGRQETQYF.

A few counts support this clonotype. The rearrangement joins TRBV2 to TRBJ1-1; D is uncertain. Germline assignment: CDR1 SNHLY and CDR2 FYNNEI. This CDR3 region has 13 residues. The V end lost 7 bases, the J end lost 6 bases, and 15 bases lay between the germline ends. CDR3 sequence: CASNQEARAEAFF. The CDR3 DNA is TGTGCCAGCAACCAGGAGGCGAGGGCTGAAGCTTTCTTT.

This clonotype was picked up many times. The chain joins TRBV3-1 to TRBJ2-2, with D perhaps matching TRBD1 (6 bases). The ends were cut back, 0 bases at V and 0 bases at J, with 14 bases in the middle. Germline CDR1 is LGHDT and CDR2 is YNNKEL (reference sequence). This CDR3 spans 18 amino acids. The CDR3 DNA reads TGTGCCAGCAGCCAAGATATAGGACAGACGACGAACACCGGGGAGCTGTTTTTT. Translated: CASSQDIGQTTNTGELFF.

The CDR3 spells CASSGMTGDLLFF. The DNA of the CDR3 is TGCGCCAGCAGCGGGATGACAGGGGATTTACTGTTTTTT. The chain couples TRBV5-1 to TRBJ1-4; 8 bases are shared with TRBD1. Germline trimming cut 4 bases from V and 13 bases from J; bases unmatched to any gene: 9. Germline V gene sequence: CDR1 SGHRS, CDR2 YFSETQ. The length of the CDR3 is 13 residues.

This chain links TRBV20-1 with TRBJ2-3, with D unresolved. This CDR3 comprises 15 residues. V dropped 6 bases and J dropped 0 bases, with 16 bases sitting between them. Looked up from germline, CDR1 is DFQATT and CDR2 is SNEGSKA (reference sequence). The CDR3 DNA follows: TGCAGTGCGCCTAGTCCGACGGCTAGCACAGATACGCAGTATTTT. Amino acid sequence: CSAPSPTASTDTQYF.

The rearrangement uses TRBV21-1 and TRBJ1-1; TRBD1 reflects the table's D call only, with no check against the DNA. TRBV21-1 is noted as a pseudogene. The CDR3 totals 15 residues. The chain's CDR3 is CASSPPPGSNTEAFF. For the CDR3, the DNA is TGTGCCAGCAGCCCCCCGCCAGGGAGTAACACTGAAGCTTTCTTT.

This clonotype came up a few times. The chain recombines TRBV7-9 with TRBJ1-1, with TRBD1 as a possible D gene (5 bases). This CDR3 contains 14 residues. Germline V gene sequence: CDR1 SEHNR, CDR2 FQNEAQ (reference sequence). Trimming cost V 5 bases and J 0 bases, with 10 bases left between them. The CDR3 nucleotides are TGTGCCAGCAGCCCGTCAGGGATGAACACTGAAGCTTTCTTT. The encoded protein is CASSPSGMNTEAFF.

The table lists this clonotype with a few counts. V gene TRBV3-1 combines with J gene TRBJ1-1; no definite D call. This CDR3 region has 12 residues. CDR1 LGHDT and CDR2 YNNKEL come from the germline V gene (reference sequence). V was clipped by 2 bases and J by 3 bases, with 4 bases between them. The CDR3 is CASSQTDTEAFF. The CDR3 DNA sequence: TGTGCCAGCAGCCAAACGGACACTGAAGCTTTCTTT.

The V gene is TRBV7-9, the J gene TRBJ1-1; D is uncertain. The CDR3 runs 12 residues. Looked up from germline, CDR1 is SEHNR and CDR2 is FQNEAQ (reference sequence). V was trimmed by 0 bases and J by 6 bases, leaving 5 bases between them. In DNA form, the CDR3 reads TGTGCCAGCAGCTTAGCGCCACCTGAAGCTTTCTTT. Amino acids: CASSLAPPEAFF.